This passage covers 12 T cell receptor beta chains from one sample sequenced in a study of post-analysis software for immune sequencing data. Included in the TCR beta cDNA libraries were unique molecular identifiers. TCRdb itself ran the PCR reads through MiXCR, one entry per CDR3 protein. The top ten hold 25% to 35% of the sample, which has about 160,000 distinct CDR3 sequences, 36% seen once. Sequenced material: blood, taken after autologous hematopoietic stem cell transplantation. Source of these receptors: a girl aged 10-17 years with multiple sclerosis.

The V and J genes are TRBV6-1 and TRBJ2-1, with 7 bases fitting TRBD2. V shed 8 bases and J 5 bases; nucleotides not matched to a gene: 9. Germline-derived CDR1 and CDR2 are MNHNS and SASEGT. The CDR3 is 14 amino acids. In nucleotides, the CDR3 is TGTGCCAGCTGGGAGGGGACCGACCACAATGAGCAGTTCTTC. Protein: CASWEGTDHNEQFF.

V is TRBV3-1 and J is TRBJ1-4, with D tentatively TRBD1 (6 bases). CDR3 length: 15 residues. CDR1 and CDR2 from the germline V gene are LGHDT and YNNKEL (reference sequence). The V end was cut by 4 bases, the J end by 8 bases, with 17 bases between. This CDR3 is CASSLRDTLKEKLFF. The CDR3 region has the DNA TGTGCCAGCAGCCTGCGGGACACTCTTAAAGAAAAACTGTTTTTT.

This sequence joins TRBV19 and TRBJ1-6; 7 positions agree with TRBD1. Trimming cost V 7 bases and J 7 bases; bases outside gene matches: 7. CDR1 is LNHDA, CDR2 SQIVND, per germline (reference sequence). This CDR3 region has 14 residues. CDR3 in DNA: TGTGCCAGTACCACAACAGGGGCCAATTCACCCCTCCACTTT. Translated: CASTTTGANSPLHF.

The V gene is TRBV19, the J gene TRBJ2-3, with 8 bases aligning to TRBD2. J was trimmed by 2 bases and V by 8 bases; bases with no gene match: 6. The CDR3 length is 14 residues. Germline CDR1 is LNHDA and CDR2 is SQIVND (reference sequence). The DNA of the CDR3 is TGTGCCAGTGGGTTAGCGGGGATCACAGATACGCAGTATTTT. The encoded protein is CASGLAGITDTQYF. Together with reference TRBV19 and TRBJ2-3, the CDR3 gives the full variable domain: DGGITQSPKYLFRKEGQNVTLSCEQNLNHDAMYWYRQDPGQGLRLIYYSQIVNDFQKGDIAEGYSVSREKKESFPLTVTSAQKNPTAFYLCASGLAGITDTQYFGPGTRLTVL.

The chain employs TRBV12-3 or TRBV12-4 and TRBJ2-1; TRBD2 matches at 12 bases. The V and J ends lost 6 bases and 8 bases, in that order; junction bases with no gene match: 5. This CDR3 spans 14 amino acids. CDR3: CASSGTSGFDEQFF. CDR3 in DNA: TGTGCCAGCAGCGGGACTAGCGGGTTTGATGAGCAGTTCTTC.

The V gene is TRBV20-1, the J gene TRBJ2-1; D may be TRBD1 (5 bases). Per germline, CDR1 DFQATT and CDR2 SNEGSKA (reference sequence). The CDR3 extends over 14 amino acids. With 5 bases removed from V and 1 base from J, the gap between germline ends came to 12 bases. The CDR3 sequence is CSAPQGHSYNEQFF. CDR3 coding DNA: TGCAGTGCTCCCCAGGGCCATTCCTACAATGAGCAGTTCTTC.

V is TRBV2 and J is TRBJ1-1; D is unclear. There are 14 residues in the CDR3. The germline V gene encodes CDR1 SNHLY and CDR2 FYNNEI. Trimming removed 5 bases at V and 1 base at J, with 11 bases between. The CDR3 loop reads CASSPLGRNTEAFF. The CDR3, as DNA: TGTGCCAGCAGTCCCCTCGGACGGAACACTGAAGCTTTCTTT.

Ten or more counts support this clonotype. J is TRBJ2-1 and V is TRBV12-3 or TRBV12-4, with 12 bases fitting TRBD2. With 6 bases clipped from V and 0 bases from J, the junction kept 3 bases outside the gene matches. The CDR3 contains 16 residues. CDR3 amino acids: CASSLAGGVSYNEQFF. The DNA of the CDR3 is TGTGCCAGCAGCCTAGCGGGAGGGGTCTCCTACAATGAGCAGTTCTTC.

The J gene is TRBJ2-3, the V gene TRBV27, with TRBD2 matching over 7 bases. The V segment lost 3 bases and the J segment 2 bases; nucleotides outside the gene matches: 5. The CDR3 sequence is 15 residues long. Germline CDR1 reads MNHEY; CDR2 reads SMNVEV (reference sequence). The CDR3 spells CASSFCGSVTDTQYF. CDR3 coding DNA: TGTGCCAGCAGTTTCTGCGGGAGTGTCACAGATACGCAGTATTTT.

The chain uses TRBV27 and TRBJ1-2; D gene uncertain. This CDR3 spans 14 amino acids. V was cut by 5 bases and J by 4 bases, with 14 bases left in between. From germline, CDR1 is MNHEY and CDR2 SMNVEV (reference sequence). The CDR3 nucleotides read TGTGCCAGCAGTCCGGGCCCGAGCTCCTATGGCTACACCTTC. It codes for CASSPGPSSYGYTF.

A few counts support this clonotype. The gene calls are TRBV29-1 and TRBJ2-5; D perhaps matches TRBD1 (6 bases). CDR1 is SQVTM and CDR2 is ANQGSEA in the germline V gene. V dropped 7 bases and J dropped 5 bases, with 14 bases sitting between them. CDR3 length: 12 amino acids. The CDR3 nucleotides are TGCAGCGGATCTAGAACAGGGGAGACCCAGTACTTC. This translates into CSGSRTGETQYF.

The gene calls are TRBV28 and TRBJ1-2; 7 bases match TRBD1. The CDR3 extends over 16 amino acids. CDR1 and CDR2 (germline): MDHEN, SYDVKM. V shed 6 bases and J 0 bases; nucleotides not matched to a gene: 10. The CDR3 sequence is CASSQPGQEANYGYTF. The DNA for the CDR3 is TGTGCCAGCAGCCAACCCGGACAGGAGGCTAACTATGGCTACACCTTC.